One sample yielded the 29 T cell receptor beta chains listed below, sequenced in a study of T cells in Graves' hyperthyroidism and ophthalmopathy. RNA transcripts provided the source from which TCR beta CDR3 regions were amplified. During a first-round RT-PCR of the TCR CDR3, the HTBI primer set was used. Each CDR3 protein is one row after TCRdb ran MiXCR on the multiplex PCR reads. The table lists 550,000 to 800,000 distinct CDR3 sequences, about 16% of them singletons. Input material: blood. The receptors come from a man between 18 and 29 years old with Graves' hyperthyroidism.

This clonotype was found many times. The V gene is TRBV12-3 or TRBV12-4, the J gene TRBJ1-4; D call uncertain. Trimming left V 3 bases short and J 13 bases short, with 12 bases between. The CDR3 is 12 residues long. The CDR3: CASSFLGQTLFF. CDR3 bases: TGTGCCAGCAGTTTTTTGGGTCAGACACTGTTTTTT.

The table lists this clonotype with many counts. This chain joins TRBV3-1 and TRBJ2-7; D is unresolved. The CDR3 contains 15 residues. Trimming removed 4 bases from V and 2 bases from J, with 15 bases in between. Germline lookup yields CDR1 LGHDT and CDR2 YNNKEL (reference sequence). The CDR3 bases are TGTGCCAGCAGCCCTGGGGTGCGTACTACCTACGAGCAGTACTTC. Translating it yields CASSPGVRTTYEQYF.

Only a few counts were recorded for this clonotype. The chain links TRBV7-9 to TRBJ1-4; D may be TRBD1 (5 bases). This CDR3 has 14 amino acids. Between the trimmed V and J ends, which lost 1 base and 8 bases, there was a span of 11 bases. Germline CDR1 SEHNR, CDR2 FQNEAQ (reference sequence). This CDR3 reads CASSLVGTGEKLFF. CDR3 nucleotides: TGTGCCAGCAGCTTAGTGGGCACAGGAGAAAAACTGTTTTTT.

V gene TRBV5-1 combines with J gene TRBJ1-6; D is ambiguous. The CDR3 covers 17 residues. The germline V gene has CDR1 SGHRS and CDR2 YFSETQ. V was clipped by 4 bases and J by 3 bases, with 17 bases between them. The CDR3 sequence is CASSPTPGGDYNSPLHF. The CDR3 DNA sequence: TGCGCCAGCAGCCCAACCCCCGGAGGAGACTATAATTCACCCCTCCACTTT.

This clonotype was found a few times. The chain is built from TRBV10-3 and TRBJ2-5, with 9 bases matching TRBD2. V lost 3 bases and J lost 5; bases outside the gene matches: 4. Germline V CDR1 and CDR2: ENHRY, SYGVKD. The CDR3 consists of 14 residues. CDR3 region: CAISEGGRAETQYF. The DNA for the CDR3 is TGTGCCATCAGTGAAGGCGGGAGGGCCGAGACCCAGTACTTC.

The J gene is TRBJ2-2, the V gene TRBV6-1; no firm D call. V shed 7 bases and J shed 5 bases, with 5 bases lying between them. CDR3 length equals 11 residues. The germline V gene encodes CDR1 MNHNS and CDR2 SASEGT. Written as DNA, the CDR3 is TGTGCCAGCACCCAGACCGGGGAGCTGTTTTTT. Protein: CASTQTGELFF.

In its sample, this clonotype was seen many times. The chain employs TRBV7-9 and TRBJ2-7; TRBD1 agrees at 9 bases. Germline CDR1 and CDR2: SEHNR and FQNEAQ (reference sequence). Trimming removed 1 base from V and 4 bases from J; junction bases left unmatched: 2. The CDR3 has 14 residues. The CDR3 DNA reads TGTGCCAGCAGCTTAGAAGGGACAGGGTACGAGCAGTACTTC. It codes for CASSLEGTGYEQYF.

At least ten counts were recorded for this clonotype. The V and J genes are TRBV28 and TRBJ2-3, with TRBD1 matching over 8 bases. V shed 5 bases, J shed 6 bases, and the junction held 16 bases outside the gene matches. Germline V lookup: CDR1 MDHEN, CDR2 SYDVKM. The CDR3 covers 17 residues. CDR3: CASSLSSRDRIRDTQYF. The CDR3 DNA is TGTGCCAGCAGTCTCTCTTCTCGGGACAGGATACGGGATACGCAGTATTTT. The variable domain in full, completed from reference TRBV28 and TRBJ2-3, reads DVKVTQSSRYLVKRTGEKVFLECVQDMDHENMFWYRQDPGLGLRLIYFSYDVKMKEKGDIPEGYSVSREKKERFSLILESASTNQTSMYLCASSLSSRDRIRDTQYFGPGTRLTVL.

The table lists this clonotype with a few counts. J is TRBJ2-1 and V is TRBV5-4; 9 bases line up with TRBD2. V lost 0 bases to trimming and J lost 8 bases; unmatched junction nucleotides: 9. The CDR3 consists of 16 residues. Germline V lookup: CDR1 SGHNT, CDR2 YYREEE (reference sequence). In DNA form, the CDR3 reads TGTGCCAGCAGCTTGGATAGGACTAGCGTAGGGGATGAGCAGTTCTTC. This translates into CASSLDRTSVGDEQFF.

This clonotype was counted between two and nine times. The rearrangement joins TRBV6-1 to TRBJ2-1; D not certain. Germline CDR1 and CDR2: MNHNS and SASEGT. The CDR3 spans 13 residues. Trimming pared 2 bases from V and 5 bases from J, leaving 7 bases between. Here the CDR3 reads CASSEWLDNEQFF. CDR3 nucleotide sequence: TGTGCCAGCAGTGAATGGCTCGACAATGAGCAGTTCTTC.

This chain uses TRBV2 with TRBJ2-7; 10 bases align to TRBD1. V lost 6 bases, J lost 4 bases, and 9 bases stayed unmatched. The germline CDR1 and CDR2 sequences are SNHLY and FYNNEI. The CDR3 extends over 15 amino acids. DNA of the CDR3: TGTGCCAGCAGGGACCTGGGACAGGGGAAATACGAGCAGTACTTC. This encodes CASRDLGQGKYEQYF.

CDR3 sequence reads: CASSIRGKRTGELFF. CDR3 in DNA: TGTGCCAGTAGTATAAGAGGAAAACGTACCGGGGAGCTGTTTTTT. The rearrangement uses TRBV19 and TRBJ2-2, with D unresolved. Trimming left V 2 bases short and J 5 bases short, with 12 bases between. The CDR3 consists of 15 residues. The germline CDR1 and CDR2 sequences are LNHDA and SQIVND (reference sequence).

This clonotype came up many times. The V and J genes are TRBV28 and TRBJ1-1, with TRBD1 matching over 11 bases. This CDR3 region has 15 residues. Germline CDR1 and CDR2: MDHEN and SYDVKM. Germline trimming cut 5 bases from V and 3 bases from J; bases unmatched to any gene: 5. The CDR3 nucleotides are TGTGCCAGCAGTCCCCGGACAGGGGGCTACACTGAAGCTTTCTTT. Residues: CASSPRTGGYTEAFF.

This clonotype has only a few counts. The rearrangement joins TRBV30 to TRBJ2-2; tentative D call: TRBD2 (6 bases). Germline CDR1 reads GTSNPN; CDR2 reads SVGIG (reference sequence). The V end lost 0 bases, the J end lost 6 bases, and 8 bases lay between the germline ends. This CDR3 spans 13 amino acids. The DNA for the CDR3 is TGTGCCTGGAGTGTACTAGCCTCCGGGGAGCTGTTTTTT. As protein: CAWSVLASGELFF.

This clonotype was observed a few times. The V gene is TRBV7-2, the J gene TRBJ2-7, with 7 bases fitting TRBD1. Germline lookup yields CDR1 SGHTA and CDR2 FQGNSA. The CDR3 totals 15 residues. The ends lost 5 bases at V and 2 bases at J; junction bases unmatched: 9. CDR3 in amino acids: CASSPRDSFTYEQYF. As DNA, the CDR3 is TGTGCCAGCAGCCCCCGGGACAGCTTTACCTACGAGCAGTACTTC.

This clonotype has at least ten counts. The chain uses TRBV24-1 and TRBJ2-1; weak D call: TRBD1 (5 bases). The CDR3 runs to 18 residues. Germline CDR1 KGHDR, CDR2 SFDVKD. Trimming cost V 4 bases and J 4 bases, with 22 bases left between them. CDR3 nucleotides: TGTGCCACCAGTGAAACCCGGGTGACAGCCCGGCGGTACAATGAGCAGTTCTTC. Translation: CATSETRVTARRYNEQFF.

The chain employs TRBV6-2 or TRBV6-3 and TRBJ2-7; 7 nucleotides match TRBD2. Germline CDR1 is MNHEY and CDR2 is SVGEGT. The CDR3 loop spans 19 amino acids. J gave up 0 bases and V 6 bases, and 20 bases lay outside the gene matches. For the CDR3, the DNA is TGTGCCAGCAGAAACCGGGGCGGGAGCAGAAAAGAAAACTCCTACGAGCAGTACTTC. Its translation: CASRNRGGSRKENSYEQYF.

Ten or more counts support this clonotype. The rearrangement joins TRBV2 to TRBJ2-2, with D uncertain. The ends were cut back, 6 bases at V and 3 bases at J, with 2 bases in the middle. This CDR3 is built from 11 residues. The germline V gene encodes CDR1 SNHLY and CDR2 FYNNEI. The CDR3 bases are TGTGCCAGCAGGGACACCGGGGAGCTGTTTTTT. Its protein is CASRDTGELFF.

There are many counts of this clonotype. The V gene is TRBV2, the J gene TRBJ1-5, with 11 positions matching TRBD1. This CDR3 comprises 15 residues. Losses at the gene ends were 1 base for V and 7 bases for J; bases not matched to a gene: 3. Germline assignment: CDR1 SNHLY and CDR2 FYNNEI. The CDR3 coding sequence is TGTGCCAGCAGTGAAGGGACAGGGGGCGGACAGCCCCAGCATTTT. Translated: CASSEGTGGGQPQHF.

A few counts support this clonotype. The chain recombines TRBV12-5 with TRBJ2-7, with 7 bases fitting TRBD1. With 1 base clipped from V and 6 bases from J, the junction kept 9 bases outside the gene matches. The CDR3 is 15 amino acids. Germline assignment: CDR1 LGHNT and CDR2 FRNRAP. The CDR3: CASGLGPDTGAEQYF. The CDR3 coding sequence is TGTGCTAGTGGTTTGGGTCCCGATACAGGGGCCGAGCAGTACTTC. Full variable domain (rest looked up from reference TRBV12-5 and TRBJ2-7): DARVTQTPRHKVTEMGQEVTMRCQPILGHNTVFWYRQTMMQGLELLAYFRNRAPLDDSGMPKDRFSAEMPDATLATLKIQPSEPRDSAVYFCASGLGPDTGAEQYFGPGTRLTVT.

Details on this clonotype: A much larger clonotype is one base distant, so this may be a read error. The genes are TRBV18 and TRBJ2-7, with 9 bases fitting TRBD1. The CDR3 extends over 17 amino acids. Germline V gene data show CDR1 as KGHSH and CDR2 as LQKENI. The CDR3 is CAGSPSPGQGPHHEQYF. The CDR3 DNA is TGTGCCGGCTCACCATCTCCGGGACAGGGTCCCCACCACGAGCAGTACTTC.

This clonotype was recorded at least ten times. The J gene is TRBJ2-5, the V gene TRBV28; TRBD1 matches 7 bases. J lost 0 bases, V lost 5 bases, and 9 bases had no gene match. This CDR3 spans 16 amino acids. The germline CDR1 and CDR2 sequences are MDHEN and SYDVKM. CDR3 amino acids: CASSVDGTVNQETQYF. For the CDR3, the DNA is TGTGCCAGCAGTGTGGACGGGACAGTTAACCAAGAGACCCAGTACTTC.

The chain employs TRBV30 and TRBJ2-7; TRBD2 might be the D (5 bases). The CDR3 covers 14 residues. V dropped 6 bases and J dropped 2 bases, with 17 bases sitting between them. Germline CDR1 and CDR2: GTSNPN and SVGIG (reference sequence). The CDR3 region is CACYSRGPAYEQYF. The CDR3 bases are TGTGCCTGCTACTCTCGCGGGCCCGCCTACGAGCAGTACTTC.

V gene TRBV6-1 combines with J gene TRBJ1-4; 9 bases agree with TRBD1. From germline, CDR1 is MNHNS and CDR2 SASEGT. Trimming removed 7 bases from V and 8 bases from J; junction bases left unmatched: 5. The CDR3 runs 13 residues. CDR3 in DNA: TGTGCCAGCATCGCGACAGGGGGGGAAAAACTGTTTTTT. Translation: CASIATGGEKLFF.

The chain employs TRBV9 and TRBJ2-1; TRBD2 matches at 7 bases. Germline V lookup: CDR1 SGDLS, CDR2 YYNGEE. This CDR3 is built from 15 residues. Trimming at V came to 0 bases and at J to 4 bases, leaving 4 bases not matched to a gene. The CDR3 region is CASSVAAGGYNEQFF. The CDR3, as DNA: TGTGCCAGCAGCGTAGCTGCCGGGGGGTACAATGAGCAGTTCTTC.

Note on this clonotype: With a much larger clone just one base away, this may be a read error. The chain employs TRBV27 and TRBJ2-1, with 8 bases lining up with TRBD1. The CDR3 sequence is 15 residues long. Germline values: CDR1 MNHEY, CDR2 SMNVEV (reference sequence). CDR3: CASRLGDRNYNEQSF. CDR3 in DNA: TGTGCCAGCAGGCTAGGGGACAGGAACTACAATGAGCAGTCCTTC.

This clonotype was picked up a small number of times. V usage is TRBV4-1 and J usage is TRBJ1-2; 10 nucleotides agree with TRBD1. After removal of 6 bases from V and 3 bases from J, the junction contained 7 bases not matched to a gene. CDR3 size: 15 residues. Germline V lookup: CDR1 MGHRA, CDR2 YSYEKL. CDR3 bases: TGCGCCAGCAGTCGGGGACAGGGGTTAGACTATGGCTACACCTTC. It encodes CASSRGQGLDYGYTF.

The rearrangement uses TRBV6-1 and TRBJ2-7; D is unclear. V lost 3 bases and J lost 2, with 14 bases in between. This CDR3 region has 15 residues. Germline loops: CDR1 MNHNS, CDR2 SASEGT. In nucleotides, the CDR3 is TGTGCCAGCAGTGATTTGTTAGTTCGCGCCTACGAGCAGTACTTC. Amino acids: CASSDLLVRAYEQYF.

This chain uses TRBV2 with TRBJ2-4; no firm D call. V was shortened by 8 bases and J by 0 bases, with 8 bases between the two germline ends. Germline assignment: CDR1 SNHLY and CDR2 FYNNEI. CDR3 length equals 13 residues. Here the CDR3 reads CASGQLAKNIQYF. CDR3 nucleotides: TGTGCCAGCGGGCAGTTAGCCAAAAACATTCAGTACTTC. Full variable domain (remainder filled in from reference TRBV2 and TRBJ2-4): EPEVTQTPSHQVTQMGQEVILRCVPISNHLYFYWYRQILGQKVEFLVSFYNNEISEKSEIFDDQFSVERPDGSNFTLKIRSTKLEDSAMYFCASGQLAKNIQYFGAGTRLSVL.